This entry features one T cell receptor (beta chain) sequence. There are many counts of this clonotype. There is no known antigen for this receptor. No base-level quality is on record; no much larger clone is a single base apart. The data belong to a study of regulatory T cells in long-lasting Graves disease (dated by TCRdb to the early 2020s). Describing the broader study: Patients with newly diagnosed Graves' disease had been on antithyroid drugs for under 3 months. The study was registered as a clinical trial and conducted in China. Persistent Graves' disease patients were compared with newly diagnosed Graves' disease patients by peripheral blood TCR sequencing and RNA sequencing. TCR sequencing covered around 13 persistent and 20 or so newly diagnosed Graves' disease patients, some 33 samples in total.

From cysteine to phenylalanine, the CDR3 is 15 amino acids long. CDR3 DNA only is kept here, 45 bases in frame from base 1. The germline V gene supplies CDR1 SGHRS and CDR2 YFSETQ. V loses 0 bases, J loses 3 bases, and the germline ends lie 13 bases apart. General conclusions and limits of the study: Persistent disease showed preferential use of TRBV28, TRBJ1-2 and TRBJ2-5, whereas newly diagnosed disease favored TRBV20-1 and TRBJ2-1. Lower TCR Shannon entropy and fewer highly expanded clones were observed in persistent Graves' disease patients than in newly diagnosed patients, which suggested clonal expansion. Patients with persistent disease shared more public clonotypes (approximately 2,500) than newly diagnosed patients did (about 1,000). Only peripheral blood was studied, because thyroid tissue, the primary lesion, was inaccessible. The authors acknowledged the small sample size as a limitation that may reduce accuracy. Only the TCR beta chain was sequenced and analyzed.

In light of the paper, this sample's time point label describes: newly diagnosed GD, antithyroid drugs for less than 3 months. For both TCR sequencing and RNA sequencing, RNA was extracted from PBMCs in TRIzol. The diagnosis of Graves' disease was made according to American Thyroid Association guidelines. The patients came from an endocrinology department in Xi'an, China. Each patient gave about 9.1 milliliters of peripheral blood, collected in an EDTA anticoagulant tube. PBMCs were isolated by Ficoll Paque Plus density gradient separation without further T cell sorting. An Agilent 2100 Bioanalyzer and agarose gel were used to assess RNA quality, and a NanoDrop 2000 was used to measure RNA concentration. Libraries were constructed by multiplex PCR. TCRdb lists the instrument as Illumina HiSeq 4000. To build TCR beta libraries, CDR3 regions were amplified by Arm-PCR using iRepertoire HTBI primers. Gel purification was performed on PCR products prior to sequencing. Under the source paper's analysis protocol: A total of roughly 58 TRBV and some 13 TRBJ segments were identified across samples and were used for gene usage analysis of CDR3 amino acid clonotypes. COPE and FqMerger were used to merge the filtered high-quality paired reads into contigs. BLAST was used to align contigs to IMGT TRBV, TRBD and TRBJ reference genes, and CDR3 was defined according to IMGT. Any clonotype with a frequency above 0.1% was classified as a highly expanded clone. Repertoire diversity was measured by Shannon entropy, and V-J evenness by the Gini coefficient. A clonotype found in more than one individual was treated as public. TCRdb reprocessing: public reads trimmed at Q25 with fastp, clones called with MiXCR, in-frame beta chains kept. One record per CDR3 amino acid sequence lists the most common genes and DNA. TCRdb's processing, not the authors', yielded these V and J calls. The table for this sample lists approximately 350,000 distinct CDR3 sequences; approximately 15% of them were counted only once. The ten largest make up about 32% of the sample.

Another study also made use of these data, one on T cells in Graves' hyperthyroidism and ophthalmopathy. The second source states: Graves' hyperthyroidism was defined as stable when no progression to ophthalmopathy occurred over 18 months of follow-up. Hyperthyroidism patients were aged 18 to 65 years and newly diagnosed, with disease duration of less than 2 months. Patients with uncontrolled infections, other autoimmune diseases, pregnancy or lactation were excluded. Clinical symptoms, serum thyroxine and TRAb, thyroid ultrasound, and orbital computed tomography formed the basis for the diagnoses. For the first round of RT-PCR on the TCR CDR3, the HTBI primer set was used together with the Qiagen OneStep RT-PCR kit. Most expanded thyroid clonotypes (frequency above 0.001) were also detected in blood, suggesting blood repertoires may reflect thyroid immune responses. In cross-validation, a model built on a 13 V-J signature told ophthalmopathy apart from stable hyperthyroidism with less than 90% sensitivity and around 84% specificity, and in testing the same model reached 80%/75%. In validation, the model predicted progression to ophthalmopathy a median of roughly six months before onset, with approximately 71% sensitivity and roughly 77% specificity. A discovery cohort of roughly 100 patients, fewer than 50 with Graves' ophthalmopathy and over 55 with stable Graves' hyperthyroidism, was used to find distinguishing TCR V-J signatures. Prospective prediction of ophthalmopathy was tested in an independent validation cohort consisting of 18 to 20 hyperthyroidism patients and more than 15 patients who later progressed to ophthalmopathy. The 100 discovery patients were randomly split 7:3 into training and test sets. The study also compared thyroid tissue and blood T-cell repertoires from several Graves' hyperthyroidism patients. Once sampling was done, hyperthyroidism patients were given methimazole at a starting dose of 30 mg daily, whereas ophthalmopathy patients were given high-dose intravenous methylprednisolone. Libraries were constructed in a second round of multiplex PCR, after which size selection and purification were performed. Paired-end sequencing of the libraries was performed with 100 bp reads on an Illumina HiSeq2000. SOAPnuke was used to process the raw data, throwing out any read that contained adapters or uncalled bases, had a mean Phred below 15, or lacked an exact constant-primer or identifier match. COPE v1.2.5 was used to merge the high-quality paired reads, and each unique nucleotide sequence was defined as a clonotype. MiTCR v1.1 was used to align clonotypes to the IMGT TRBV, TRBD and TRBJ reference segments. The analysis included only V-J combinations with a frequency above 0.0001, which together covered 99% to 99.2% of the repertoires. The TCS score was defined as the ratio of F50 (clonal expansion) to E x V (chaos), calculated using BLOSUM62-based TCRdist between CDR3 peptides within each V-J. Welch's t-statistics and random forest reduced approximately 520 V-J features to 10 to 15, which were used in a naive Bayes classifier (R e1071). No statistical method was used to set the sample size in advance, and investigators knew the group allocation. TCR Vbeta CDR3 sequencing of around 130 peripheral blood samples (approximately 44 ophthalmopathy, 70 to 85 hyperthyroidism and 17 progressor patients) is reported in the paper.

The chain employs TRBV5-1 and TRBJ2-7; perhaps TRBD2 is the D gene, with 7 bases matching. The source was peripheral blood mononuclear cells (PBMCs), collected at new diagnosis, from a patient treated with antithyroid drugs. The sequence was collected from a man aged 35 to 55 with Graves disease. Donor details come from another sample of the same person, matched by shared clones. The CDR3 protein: CASSLGGGLSYEQYF. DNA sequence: TGCGCCAGCAGCTTGGGGGGGGGCCTCAGCTACGAGCAGTACTTC.